The 24 T cell receptor beta chains below come from one sample, sequenced in a study of T-cell memory formation after mild COVID-19. In TCRdb, the 5' RACE reads were re-called with MiXCR into one record per CDR3 protein. The top ten hold approximately 13% of the sample, which has approximately 500,000 distinct CDR3 sequences, 20% to 25% seen once. The specimen sequenced was PBMCs or a T cell subset sorted from them (not recorded which). These receptors were obtained from an adult woman who had mild COVID-19 (a few samples of this study predate the infection). Cell type and time point are not known.

This clonotype was seen only a few times. J is TRBJ2-1 and V is TRBV20-1, with 7 bases identical to TRBD2. Germline assignment: CDR1 DFQATT and CDR2 SNEGSKA (reference sequence). CDR3 length: 15 amino acids. V dropped 0 bases and J dropped 4; count of bases not matched to a gene: 6. The CDR3 loop is CSARDRGGSYNEQFF. The CDR3 nucleotides are TGCAGTGCTAGAGATCGCGGGGGATCTTACAATGAGCAGTTCTTC.

This sequence joins TRBV5-5 and TRBJ2-7, with 11 positions matching TRBD2. This CDR3 comprises 16 residues. After removal of 2 bases from V and 4 bases from J, the junction contained 8 bases not matched to a gene. Germline V gives CDR1 SGHKS, CDR2 YYEKEE (reference sequence). CDR3 nucleotide sequence: TGTGCCAGCAGCTTCCACCTAGCGGGGGGCGGGTACGAGCAGTACTTC. Encoded protein: CASSFHLAGGGYEQYF. The variable domain in full, with the rest retrieved from reference TRBV5-5 and TRBJ2-7, is DAGVTQSPTHLIKTRGQQVTLRCSPISGHKSVSWYQQVLGQGPQFIFQYYEKEERGRGNFPDRFSARQFPNYSSELNVNALLLGDSALYLCASSFHLAGGGYEQYFGPGTRLTVT.

This clonotype has just one count. This chain joins TRBV20-1 and TRBJ2-5; no definite D call. CDR3 length: 11 amino acids. V lost 4 bases and J lost 4, with 7 bases in between. Germline V gives CDR1 DFQATT, CDR2 SNEGSKA (reference sequence). The CDR3 here is CSAKNRETQYF. DNA for the CDR3: TGCAGTGCTAAGAATAGAGAGACCCAGTACTTC.

CDR3 coding DNA: TGCAGCGTTAGTCTAGCACTTAGCAATCAGCCCCAGCATTTT. Its translation: CSVSLALSNQPQHF. This chain uses TRBV29-1 with TRBJ1-5; no firm D call. This CDR3 comprises 14 residues. Trimming removed 5 bases at V and 0 bases at J, with 11 bases between. CDR1 and CDR2 (germline): SQVTM, ANQGSEA.

The gene calls are TRBV20-1 and TRBJ1-5, with D tentatively TRBD1 (5 bases). Trimming left V 3 bases short and J 3 bases short, with 15 bases between. Germline V lookup: CDR1 DFQATT, CDR2 SNEGSKA (reference sequence). The CDR3 runs to 15 residues. This CDR3 reads CSARRDVGANQPQHF. The CDR3 region has the DNA TGCAGTGCTAGGAGGGACGTAGGAGCCAATCAGCCCCAGCATTTT.

The chain recombines TRBV7-2 with TRBJ1-2; unclear D gene. This CDR3 contains 14 residues. CDR1 and CDR2 (germline): SGHTA, FQGNSA. V dropped 3 bases and J dropped 3 bases, with 11 bases sitting between them. The CDR3: CASSFHSAYYGYTF. CDR3 nucleotides: TGTGCCAGCAGCTTCCACAGCGCTTACTATGGCTACACCTTC.

This clonotype was counted a few times. The chain recombines TRBV18 with TRBJ2-2, with D tentatively TRBD2 (6 bases). Trimming stripped 2 bases from V and 7 bases from J, with 14 bases between. Germline CDR1 is KGHSH and CDR2 is LQKENI. The CDR3 consists of 15 residues. The CDR3 here is CASSPSEASVGELFF. DNA for the CDR3: TGTGCCAGCTCACCAAGTGAAGCTAGCGTCGGGGAGCTGTTTTTT.

This clonotype was seen more than once but under ten times. This chain joins TRBV4-3 and TRBJ2-7; 11 bases align to TRBD2. The germline V gene has CDR1 LGHNA and CDR2 YSLEER. After removal of 0 bases from V and 4 bases from J, the junction contained 2 bases not matched to a gene. This CDR3 spans 15 amino acids. CDR3 amino acids: CASSQDASGRYEQYF. The CDR3 coding sequence is TGCGCCAGCAGCCAAGACGCTAGCGGGAGGTACGAGCAGTACTTC.

The chain joins TRBV7-2 to TRBJ1-2, with TRBD1 as a possible D gene (5 bases). CDR3 length equals 15 residues. V was cut by 6 bases and J by 4 bases, with 18 bases left in between. Germline CDR1 reads SGHTA; CDR2 reads FQGNSA. The CDR3 loop is CASSQEAGRVYGYTF. Written as DNA, the CDR3 is TGTGCCAGCAGTCAAGAGGCTGGCAGGGTCTATGGCTACACCTTC.

In this sample, this clonotype turned up a few times. This rearrangement joins TRBV7-9 to TRBJ2-2, with 10 bases fitting TRBD1. The junction had 4 bases not matched to a gene; V was cut back by 0 bases and J by 6 bases. The CDR3 is 16 amino acids. CDR1 is SEHNR, CDR2 FQNEAQ, per germline (reference sequence). The chain's CDR3 is CASSLAGTGVSGELFF. Written as DNA, the CDR3 is TGTGCCAGCAGCTTAGCCGGGACAGGGGTTTCCGGGGAGCTGTTTTTT.

The gene calls are TRBV9 and TRBJ2-5, with 11 bases aligning to TRBD1. The closer fit of TRBJ2-1 to the DNA end suggests the J call may be wrong. The CDR3 loop spans 18 amino acids. The V gene's germline CDR1 is SGDLS and CDR2 YYNGEE. The CDR3 is CASSVEVEARDRGSEQFF. The DNA of the CDR3 is TGTGCCAGCAGCGTAGAGGTGGAGGCAAGGGACAGGGGGAGTGAGCAGTTCTTC.

This clonotype was found many times. This rearrangement joins TRBV9 to TRBJ2-3; 7 bases line up with TRBD1. CDR1 and CDR2 (germline): SGDLS, YYNGEE. Losses at the gene ends were 4 bases for V and 3 bases for J; bases not matched to a gene: 11. The CDR3 is made up of 16 amino acids. The CDR3 coding sequence is TGTGCCAGCAGCTCCTCAAGGGGGCGCGAGACAGATACGCAGTATTTT. This codes for CASSSSRGRETDTQYF.

The genes are TRBV25-1 and TRBJ1-1; 7 bases match TRBD1. Germline CDR1 reads MGHDK; CDR2 reads SYGVNS. The CDR3 has 15 residues. V lost 4 bases to trimming and J lost 6 bases; unmatched junction nucleotides: 11. The DNA of the CDR3 is TGTGCCAGCAGTGGCAGGACAGGCCCGGGCGCTGAAGCTTTCTTT. It encodes CASSGRTGPGAEAFF.

This clonotype came up many times. This chain joins TRBV5-6 and TRBJ2-2; D is unclear. Germline-derived CDR1 and CDR2 are SGHDT and YYEEEE. The CDR3 consists of 13 residues. Trimming stripped 3 bases from V and 4 bases from J, with 7 bases between. Here the CDR3 reads CASSWAGTGELFF. CDR3 sequence (DNA): TGTGCCAGCAGCTGGGCCGGCACCGGGGAGCTGTTTTTT. Based on the CDR3 plus reference TRBV5-6 and TRBJ2-2, the full variable domain is DAGVTQSPTHLIKTRGQQVTLRCSPKSGHDTVSWYQQALGQGPQFIFQYYEEEERQRGNFPDRFSGHQFPNYSSELNVNALLLGDSALYLCASSWAGTGELFFGEGSRLTVL.

This chain links TRBV20-1 with TRBJ1-4, with 7 bases fitting TRBD1. Looked up from germline, CDR1 is DFQATT and CDR2 is SNEGSKA (reference sequence). The CDR3 contains 15 residues. With V trimmed by 0 bases and J by 4 bases, 5 bases remained unmatched. The CDR3 is CSARDQRDSNEKLFF. Here the CDR3 DNA reads TGCAGTGCTAGAGATCAAAGGGACAGTAATGAAAAACTGTTTTTT.

This clonotype was observed a handful of times. V and J are TRBV18 and TRBJ2-1; maybe TRBD1 (5 bases). The V gene's germline CDR1 is KGHSH and CDR2 LQKENI. Trimming cost V 4 bases and J 2 bases, with 15 bases left between them. The CDR3 loop spans 16 amino acids. The CDR3 sequence: CASSRLRAGTYNEQFF. As DNA, the CDR3 is TGTGCCAGCTCACGCCTCCGGGCAGGGACCTACAATGAGCAGTTCTTC.

The genes are TRBV10-3 and TRBJ2-3, with a possible D match to TRBD1 (6 bases). The germline CDR1 and CDR2 sequences are ENHRY and SYGVKD. Trimming pared 6 bases from V and 5 bases from J, leaving 12 bases between. This CDR3 is built from 13 residues. The DNA of the CDR3 is TGTGCCATCAGGGGGGCGAATGGAGATACGCAGTATTTT. The encoded protein is CAIRGANGDTQYF.

This clonotype was counted a few times. The chain recombines TRBV4-1 with TRBJ2-3, with D uncertain. The germline V and J ends were trimmed by 0 bases and 5 bases, with 15 bases remaining between them. This CDR3 contains 16 residues. Germline CDR1 and CDR2: MGHRA and YSYEKL. CDR3 nucleotide sequence: TGCGCCAGCAGCCAAGATAAGGCTCTTTACCAAGATACGCAGTATTTT. Translating it yields CASSQDKALYQDTQYF.

The chain uses TRBV6-6 and TRBJ1-1, with unresolved D. The CDR3 is 15 residues long. CDR1 is MNHNY, CDR2 SVGAGI, per germline (reference sequence). V lost 0 bases and J lost 1, with 9 bases in between. Written as DNA, the CDR3 is TGTGCCAGCAGTTACTCAGGAGGAGGGAACACTGAAGCTTTCTTT. Translating gives CASSYSGGGNTEAFF.

The rearrangement uses TRBV20-1 and TRBJ2-7; TRBD1 matches 7 bases. After removal of 0 bases from V and 3 bases from J, the junction contained 14 bases not matched to a gene. Germline CDR1 and CDR2: DFQATT and SNEGSKA (reference sequence). This CDR3 contains 17 residues. CDR3: CSARDSSSLRQGYEQYF. The DNA for the CDR3 is TGCAGTGCTAGAGATAGCTCCTCGCTGAGACAGGGCTACGAGCAGTACTTC.

The chain joins TRBV5-1 to TRBJ2-1; perhaps TRBD2 as D (5 bases). Germline CDR1 SGHRS, CDR2 YFSETQ. V lost 0 bases to trimming and J lost 6 bases, with 13 bases between them. This CDR3 comprises 15 residues. CDR3 amino acids: CASSLAATRGNEQFF. The DNA of the CDR3 is TGCGCCAGCAGCTTGGCTGCGACCCGGGGCAATGAGCAGTTCTTC. The entire variable domain, with the rest obtained from reference TRBV5-1 and TRBJ2-1, is as follows: KAGVTQTPRYLIKTRGQQVTLSCSPISGHRSVSWYQQTPGQGLQFLFEYFSETQRNKGNFPGRFSGRQFSNSRSEMNVSTLELGDSALYLCASSLAATRGNEQFFGPGTRLTVL.

This clonotype was observed at least ten times. This chain connects TRBV4-2 to TRBJ2-7; 7 bases align to TRBD2. Germline V lookup: CDR1 LGHNA, CDR2 YNFKEQ. The CDR3 runs 14 residues. With 4 bases clipped from V and 4 bases from J, the junction kept 7 bases outside the gene matches. This CDR3 reads CASSLPGGEYEQYF. Written as DNA, the CDR3 is TGTGCCAGCAGCCTGCCGGGGGGAGAGTACGAGCAGTACTTC.

This clonotype was counted many times. CDR3 region: CASSQGNRAATYEQYF. The CDR3 DNA follows: TGCGCCAGCAGCCAAGGGAACAGGGCAGCTACCTACGAGCAGTACTTC. The genes are TRBV4-3 and TRBJ2-7; tentative D call: TRBD1 (6 bases). Germline values: CDR1 LGHNA, CDR2 YSLEER. The CDR3 runs to 16 residues. V was cut by 1 base and J by 2 bases, with 15 bases left in between.

This clonotype was seen a handful of times. The chain joins TRBV7-8 to TRBJ2-1; D remains unclear. Trimming shortened V by 5 bases and J by 6 bases, and 14 bases separated the two germline ends. This CDR3 has 14 amino acids. Germline V gene sequence: CDR1 SGHVS, CDR2 FQNEAQ. The CDR3: CASSPTVAANEQFF. CDR3 sequence (DNA): TGTGCCAGCAGCCCCACCGTGGCCGCCAATGAGCAGTTCTTC.